This TCR beta chain was recorded in a study of post-analysis software for immune sequencing data. As for the study in general: Relapsing-remitting, secondary progressive and progressive-relapsing multiple sclerosis were all included among the disease courses.

This clonotype was seen a few times. The antigen is unknown. Findings and limits, study-wide: The five TRBV segments detected at higher frequency in patients than in controls included TRBV5-6, TRBV5-1 and TRBV20-1. Among multiple sclerosis patients, normalized Chao1 diversity was significantly below that of controls.

Unique molecular identifiers were built into the TCR beta cDNA libraries. Input of roughly 0.85 to 11 million T cells yielded some 500,000 cDNA molecules. TCRdb re-analysed the PCR reads in MiXCR, keeping a single row per CDR3 protein. The top ten clones hold roughly 12% of a sample with around 440,000 distinct CDR3 sequences, over 35% of them seen once. The CDR3 spans 14 residues. Germline values: CDR1 MNHEY, CDR2 SMNVEV (reference sequence). V was pared by 8 bases and J by 0 bases, with 11 bases between. Sequencing was carried out using blood. The rearrangement links TRBV27 to TRBJ2-1, with D hard to call. The source is a girl aged 5 to 17 with multiple sclerosis. The CDR3: CASSSSSSYNEQFF. The CDR3 DNA sequence: TGTGCCAGCTCCAGCAGTAGCTCCTACAATGAGCAGTTCTTC.